This T cell receptor (beta chain) was captured by sequencing in a study of cytomegalovirus exposure and HLA in healthy donors. With 5 bases removed from V and 8 bases from J, the gap between germline ends came to 6 bases. CDR1 and CDR2 from the germline V gene are SEHNR and FQNEAQ (reference sequence). This CDR3 has 11 amino acids. Researchers ran the PCR with 60 Vbeta and 13 Jbeta primers. Sequencing was performed with immunoSEQ multiplex PCR; in TCRdb, only in-frame clones are kept and a portion is missing. The table lists roughly 180,000 clones, around 80% of them singletons. The clonotype comes from a boy between 2 and 10 years old in good health and CMV-seronegative. The sequenced sample was PBMCs. This rearrangement joins TRBV7-9 to TRBJ2-2; D not resolved. The CDR3 DNA is TGTGCCAGCAGCCCGGTGGGGGAGCTGTTTTTT. It is translated as CASSPVGELFF.